The rows below give T cell receptor beta chains drawn from one sample of a study of OX40 agonist ivuxolimab in advanced cancers. Here immunoSEQ multiplex PCR was the method, and the copy in TCRdb shows in-frame clones only, minus some. The repertoire holds some 150,000 clones, with 85% to 95% as singletons. The source was CD4+ or CD8+ T cells sorted from blood, collected in a trial of the OX40 agonist ivuxolimab. These receptors were collected from an adult with an advanced solid tumor such as melanoma, head and neck, liver or kidney cancer. The CDR3 runs from the conserved cysteine through the conserved F or W. A D gene is named only where the DNA matches it firmly. Size values are once, few and many counts, or a class for expanded clones, and some rows have none.

d_call	v_call	j_call	clone_size	cdr3_nt	cdr3_aa
.	TRBV28	TRBJ1-2	.	TGTGCCAGCAGCCCCGGTCGAAGGTGGGGAGGCTACACCTTC	CASSPGRRWGGYTF
.	TRBV2	TRBJ1-3	.	TGTGCCAGCATAAGGGGAGGCTCTGGAAACACCATATATTTT	CASIRGGSGNTIYF
TRBD2	TRBV2	TRBJ2-7	.	TGTGCCAGCAGGGGGACTAGCGCGATGCTGGGCGAGCAGTACTTC	CASRGTSAMLGEQYF
TRBD1	TRBV27	TRBJ2-6	once	TGTGCCAGCAGCCCTCCGGGACAGGGTTTCTCTGGGGCCAACGTCCTGACTTTC	CASSPPGQGFSGANVLTF
.	TRBV28	TRBJ1-5	few	TGTGCCAGCATTCGCATCGGGGGACACAATCAGCCCCAGCATTTT	CASIRIGGHNQPQHF
TRBD1	TRBV18	TRBJ1-1	.	TGTGCCAGCTCACCCCTTCGTCCAGGACAGGGAAACACTGAAGCTTTCTTT	CASSPLRPGQGNTEAFF
.	TRBV6-6	TRBJ1-1	.	TGTGCCAGCAGTTACGGACAGAGGAACACTGAAGCTTTCTTT	CASSYGQRNTEAFF
.	TRBV10-3	TRBJ2-7	.	TGTGCCATCAGTGACCCTGACAGGACTGCCCTCGAGCAGTACTTC	CAISDPDRTALEQYF
.	TRBV19	TRBJ1-2	.	TGTGCCAGTAGTATAGGGGTCTCGAGTCGGGGTAATGGCTACACCTTC	CASSIGVSSRGNGYTF
TRBD1	TRBV7-2	TRBJ1-2	.	TGTGCCAGCACCCGAGCGGACAGGAAGGACGGCTACACCTTC	CASTRADRKDGYTF
.	TRBV6-1	TRBJ1-5	.	TGTGCCAGCAGTAATCAGCCCCAGCATTTT	CASSNQPQHF
.	TRBV7-2	TRBJ2-7	.	TGTGCCAGCAGCCGTGACAGGTCCTACGAGCAGTACTTC	CASSRDRSYEQYF
.	TRBV5-1	TRBJ2-1	.	TGCGCCAGCAGCTTGGCCCAGCGGGCGTACAATGAGCAGTTCTTC	CASSLAQRAYNEQFF
.	TRBV2	TRBJ2-5	.	TGTGCCAGCAGTGTCGAGACCCAGTACTTC	CASSVETQYF
.	TRBV12-5	TRBJ1-1	.	TGTGCTAGTGGTTTGGTCGGCAGGGGAAAAGCTTTCTTT	CASGLVGRGKAFF
.	TRBV28	TRBJ1-1	.	TGTGCCAGCAGTTCCTCGTGGGAGGGGAACACTGAAGCTTTCTTT	CASSSSWEGNTEAFF
.	TRBV7-8	TRBJ1-1	once	TGTGCCAGCAGCGCGCGTCAGGGGAGCGGAACTGAAGCTTTCTTT	CASSARQGSGTEAFF
.	TRBV28	TRBJ2-7	.	TGTGCCAGCAGTTATTGGACAGCTACCTACGAGCAGTACTTC	CASSYWTATYEQYF
TRBD1	TRBV10-3	TRBJ2-1	.	TGTGCCATCACCGGCGGGACAGGGCGCGATGAGCAGTTCTTC	CAITGGTGRDEQFF
.	TRBV5-6	TRBJ2-6	once	TGTGCCAGCAGGGGGCCCTCTGGGGCCAACGTCCTGACTTTC	CASRGPSGANVLTF
.	TRBV29-1	TRBJ2-5	.	TGCAGCGTTACCACAGGTGGCAGCGTGGAGACCCAGTACTTC	CSVTTGGSVETQYF
.	TRBV7-9	TRBJ1-2	.	TGTGCCAGCAGCTTACAGGGAATCTATGGCTACACCTTC	CASSLQGIYGYTF
.	TRBV6-1	TRBJ2-7	.	TGTGCCAGCACAGAGCCGACCTACGAGCAGTACTTC	CASTEPTYEQYF
.	TRBV10-3	TRBJ2-2	.	TGTGCCATCAGTGATACAGTTACCGGGGAGCTGTTTTTT	CAISDTVTGELFF
TRBD1	TRBV5-1	TRBJ1-5	.	TGCGCCAGCAGCTTTGGAGGGGGCGATCAGCCCCAGCATTTT	CASSFGGGDQPQHF
.	TRBV6-5	TRBJ1-5	.	TGTGCCAGCAGTTACTCCCGTAGAGGAGGTCAGCCCCAGCATTTT	CASSYSRRGGQPQHF
TRBD1	TRBV18	TRBJ1-2	few	TGTGCCAGCTCACCAGACAGGGACTATGGCTACACCTTC	CASSPDRDYGYTF
TRBD2	TRBV6-5	TRBJ2-2	once	TGTGCCAGCAGTTACCCGGGAGGGCCTGCGGACGGGGAGCTGTTTTTT	CASSYPGGPADGELFF
.	TRBV5-4	TRBJ2-4	.	TGTGCCAGCAGCTCTCAGGGTTCCAAAAACATTCAGTACTTC	CASSSQGSKNIQYF
.	TRBV7-8	TRBJ2-1	.	TGTGCCAGCAGCTTAGAGCGGAGCTCCTACAATGAGCAGTTCTTC	CASSLERSSYNEQFF
.	TRBV6-6	TRBJ2-3	.	TGTGCCAGCACCTCCCTCGGGACCAGAAGCACAGATACGCAGTATTTT	CASTSLGTRSTDTQYF
.	TRBV5-4	TRBJ1-3	.	TGTGCCAGCAGCTTCGGTCCCACCGGAGCTGGAAACACCATATATTTT	CASSFGPTGAGNTIYF
TRBD2	TRBV9	TRBJ2-7	.	TGTGCCAGCAGCGTAGGTAGCGGGACTTACTACGAGCAGTACTTC	CASSVGSGTYYEQYF
.	TRBV9	TRBJ2-1	.	TGTGCCAGCAGCTACCTTGCTTTGGGCTCCTACAATGAGCAGTTCTTC	CASSYLALGSYNEQFF
TRBD2	TRBV5-1	TRBJ2-7	once	TGCGCCAGCAGCCCCGGACTAGCCGGGAAATACGAGCAGTACTTC	CASSPGLAGKYEQYF
.	TRBV5-4	TRBJ2-7	few	TGTGCCAGCAGCTTGACGTCCCGGAGGACAGCCTACGAGCAGTACTTC	CASSLTSRRTAYEQYF
.	TRBV6-5	TRBJ2-7	.	TGTGCCAGCAGTTACTCGAGCGGGCAGGCCTACGAGCAGTACTTC	CASSYSSGQAYEQYF
TRBD1	TRBV5-1	TRBJ1-3	.	TGCGCCAGCAGCGGGGGGGACAGCACGGGAAACACCATATATTTT	CASSGGDSTGNTIYF
.	TRBV5-1	TRBJ2-3	.	TGCGCCAGCAGCTTGGATGGCCGGAGCACAGATACGCAGTATTTT	CASSLDGRSTDTQYF
TRBD1	TRBV7-9	TRBJ1-5	.	TGTGCCAGCAGCTCACGTAACGGGACAGGGGATCAGCCCCAGCATTTT	CASSSRNGTGDQPQHF
.	TRBV28	TRBJ2-7	.	TGTGCCAGCAGTTCCGGGATATACGAGCAGTACTTC	CASSSGIYEQYF
.	TRBV7-6	TRBJ2-5	.	TGTGCCAGCAGCCCTTGGGCCGGGGAGACCCAGTACTTC	CASSPWAGETQYF
.	TRBV19	TRBJ2-2	.	TGTGCCAGCCGGGTGGAGATTATGTCGAACACCGGGGAGCTGTTTTTT	CASRVEIMSNTGELFF
.	TRBV30	TRBJ2-2	once	TGTGCCTGGAGTGTACTTCGGGACACCGGGGAGCTGTTTTTT	CAWSVLRDTGELFF
.	TRBV9	TRBJ1-1	.	TGTGCCAGCAGCACTGAGCCCAGGGGTTACACTGAAGCTTTCTTT	CASSTEPRGYTEAFF